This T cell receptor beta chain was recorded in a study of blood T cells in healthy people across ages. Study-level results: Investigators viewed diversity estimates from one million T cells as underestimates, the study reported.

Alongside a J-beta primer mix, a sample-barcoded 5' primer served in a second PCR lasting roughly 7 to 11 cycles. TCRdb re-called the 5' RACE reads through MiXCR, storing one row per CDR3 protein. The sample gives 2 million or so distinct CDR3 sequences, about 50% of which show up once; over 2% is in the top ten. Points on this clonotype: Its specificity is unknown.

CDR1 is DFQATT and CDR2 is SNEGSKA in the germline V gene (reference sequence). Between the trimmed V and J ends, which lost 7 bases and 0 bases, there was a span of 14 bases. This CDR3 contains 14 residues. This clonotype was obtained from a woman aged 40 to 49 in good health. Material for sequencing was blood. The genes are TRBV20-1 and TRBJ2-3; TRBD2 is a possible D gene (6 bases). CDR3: CSVLAGTSTDTQYF. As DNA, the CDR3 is TGCAGTGTCCTGGCGGGGACTAGCACAGATACGCAGTATTTT.